This T cell receptor beta chain was documented in a study of CD8+ T cells in alopecia areata. Described treatment: oral pan-JAK inhibitor, 5-10 mg twice daily. PBMCs, the starting material, were the source of sorted CD4+ and CD8+ T cells. This CDR3 region has 14 residues. CDR1 PRHDT and CDR2 FYEKMQ come from the germline V gene (reference sequence). Trimming cost V 4 bases and J 6 bases, with 16 bases left between them. cDNA reverse transcribed from extracted RNA served as the sequencing template. Sequencing was performed with immunoSEQ multiplex PCR; in TCRdb, only in-frame clones are kept and a portion is missing. Of 250,000 to 350,000 clones detected, about 62% appear once; the ten largest clones hold 0.75% to 0.95%.

The origin of this receptor is a human donor with alopecia areata. The chain couples TRBV13 to TRBJ2-7; tentatively, D is TRBD1 (5 bases). The sample was CD4+ T cells sorted from blood, taken at roughly week 53, from a patient treated with tofacitinib. The DNA of the CDR3 is TGTGCCAGCAGCTCCAGGGTGGTCGTGGGCGAGCAGTACTTC. Encoded protein: CASSSRVVVGEQYF.